These 15 T cell receptor beta chains share one sample of origin, sequenced in a study of T cell repertoires in cytomegalovirus infection. TCRdb passed the reads through MiXCR, listing each CDR3 protein once. The profile shows fewer than 1,000,000 distinct CDR3 sequences, less than 40% of them singletons. No antigen is known for these receptors. Sequenced here: cultured CD8+ T cells from PBMCs, sampled from culture after CMV antigen stimulation. The receptor set was obtained from a human donor in good health (CMV status not recorded). Some clones in this sample may be carry-over from other donors' samples.

The V gene is TRBV4-1, the J gene TRBJ1-1; D gene uncertain. The CDR3 length is 15 residues. With 0 bases removed from V and 4 bases from J, the gap between germline ends came to 12 bases. Germline V gives CDR1 MGHRA, CDR2 YSYEKL. CDR3 DNA sequence: TGCGCCAGCAGCCAAGATCTAGGTGAGGGCACTGAAGCTTTCTTT. Translation gives CASSQDLGEGTEAFF.

By its share, this clonotype is medium-sized (0.01 to 0.1%). This chain uses TRBV7-8 with TRBJ1-6; the D gene is possibly TRBD1 (5 bases). This CDR3 region has 16 residues. Germline V gives CDR1 SGHVS, CDR2 FQNEAQ. V was pared by 8 bases and J by 2 bases, with 16 bases between. CDR3 in amino acids: CASGTNRFPYNSPLHF. CDR3 DNA sequence: TGTGCCAGCGGCACGAACAGGTTCCCCTATAATTCACCCCTCCACTTT.

Comment on this clonotype: This may be a read error: a much more frequent sequence differs by one nucleotide. V gene TRBV6-1 combines with J gene TRBJ2-5, with 9 bases aligning to TRBD2. This CDR3 has 19 amino acids. CDR1 and CDR2 from the germline V gene are MNHNS and SASEGT. This chain's CDR3 is CASSEKRGAFASLQETLYF. In DNA form, the CDR3 reads TGTGCCAGCAGTGAAAAGCGGGGGGCCTTCGCGTCCCTCCAAGAGACCCTGTACTTC.

Turning to this clonotype: A much larger clone lies one base from this, so it may be a read error. The chain combines TRBV7-2 with TRBJ1-5; D is unresolved. The CDR3 contains 17 residues. V lost 3 bases and J 1 base, leaving 16 bases between the germline ends. In germline, CDR1 is SGHTA, CDR2 FQGNSA. CDR3 in amino acids: CASSFVPWAASNQPQHF. The CDR3 nucleotides read TGTGCCAGCAGCTTTGTCCCCTGGGCAGCCAGCAATCAGCCCCAGCATTTT.

The chain joins TRBV20-1 to TRBJ2-7; D is unclear. Germline values: CDR1 DFQATT, CDR2 SNEGSKA (reference sequence). This CDR3 has 15 residues. V was shortened by 0 bases and J by 3 bases, with 15 bases between the two germline ends. This chain's CDR3 is CSAREFRQRVYEQYF. CDR3 sequence (DNA): TGCAGTGCTAGAGAATTCAGACAAAGGGTCTACGAGCAGTACTTC.

The rearrangement joins TRBV29-1 to TRBJ2-7, with D unclear. The CDR3 is 13 residues long. Germline V CDR1 and CDR2: SQVTM, ANQGSEA. V was trimmed by 0 bases and J by 2 bases, leaving 8 bases between them. The CDR3 sequence is CSVEEENPYEQYF. Here the CDR3 DNA reads TGCAGCGTTGAAGAGGAAAACCCCTACGAGCAGTACTTC.

In this sample, this clonotype turned up a few times. V gene TRBV2 combines with J gene TRBJ2-7; D not certain. The CDR3 runs to 12 residues. Germline V lookup: CDR1 SNHLY, CDR2 FYNNEI. V was shortened by 3 bases and J by 6 bases, with 9 bases between the two germline ends. CDR3 DNA sequence: TGTGCCAGCAGTGAGCCCCCGGTCGAGCAGTACGTC. The encoded protein is CASSEPPVEQYV.

This clonotype was observed a single time. Just one base apart from a much larger clone, this may be a read error. The gene calls are TRBV6-1 and TRBJ2-1; 9 bases match TRBD1. CDR1 is MNHNS, CDR2 SASEGT, per germline. This CDR3 region has 17 residues. V lost 8 bases to trimming and J lost 4 bases; unmatched junction nucleotides: 15. CDR3 region: CASCPHARDRAYNEQFF. The CDR3 DNA is TGTGCCAGCTGTCCACATGCCCGGGACAGGGCTTACAATGAGCAGTTCTTC.

This clonotype was recorded only once. V gene TRBV20-1 combines with J gene TRBJ2-1; 8 bases are shared with TRBD1. The V gene end was trimmed by 2 bases and the J gene end by 8 bases; junction bases not matched to a gene: 5. CDR3 length: 13 amino acids. The germline V gene has CDR1 DFQATT and CDR2 SNEGSKA (reference sequence). The CDR3, as DNA: TGCAGTGCTAGACTGGGCAGGGGGCATGAGCAGTTCTTC. It codes for CSARLGRGHEQFF.

The rearrangement links TRBV19 to TRBJ1-2, with D tentatively TRBD1 (5 bases). V lost 6 bases and J 7 bases, leaving 12 bases between the germline ends. Per germline, CDR1 LNHDA and CDR2 SQIVND (reference sequence). The CDR3 is 12 residues long. The CDR3 DNA is TGTGCCAGTAGGGAGACAGACCCTGGCTACACCTTC. It encodes CASRETDPGYTF.

The chain is built from TRBV6-2 or TRBV6-3 and TRBJ2-3; D remains ambiguous. The CDR3 extends over 15 amino acids. Germline V gene data show CDR1 as MNHEY and CDR2 as SVGEGT. Trimming removed 0 bases at V and 6 bases at J, with 13 bases between. CDR3 sequence: CASSYSGARSDTQYF. As DNA, the CDR3 is TGTGCCAGCAGTTACTCCGGAGCTAGGTCTGATACGCAGTATTTT.

There are a few counts of this clonotype. The chain uses TRBV28 and TRBJ2-1, with 10 bases matching TRBD2. The germline V gene encodes CDR1 MDHEN and CDR2 SYDVKM. Germline trimming cut 5 bases from V and 8 bases from J; bases unmatched to any gene: 12. The length of the CDR3 is 16 residues. The CDR3 here is CASSQPPGLASDEQFF. The DNA for the CDR3 is TGTGCCAGCAGTCAACCCCCGGGACTAGCGTCTGATGAGCAGTTCTTC.

CDR3 loop: CASSLEAAVNEKLFF. In nucleotides, the CDR3 is TGCGCCAGCAGCCTGGAGGCAGCAGTTAATGAAAAACTGTTTTTT. The rearrangement links TRBV4-3 to TRBJ1-4, with D hard to call. The CDR3 is made up of 15 amino acids. The V and J ends lost 4 bases and 4 bases respectively, with 13 bases between them. Germline loops: CDR1 LGHNA, CDR2 YSLEER.

Details on this clonotype: A much larger clone is a single base away; this may be a read error. This sequence joins TRBV6-6 and TRBJ1-1; D is uncertain. Germline values: CDR1 MNHNY, CDR2 SVGAGI (reference sequence). Trimming left V 10 bases short and J 0 bases short, with 18 bases between. The CDR3 is 15 amino acids. The CDR3 DNA is TGTGCCAACAGCCCACCGGTAGTCTTGAACACTGAAGCTTTCTTT. Protein product: CANSPPVVLNTEAFF.

This chain links TRBV11-2 with TRBJ2-7; D is unresolved. The CDR3 length is 15 residues. Trimming took 5 bases from V and 0 from J, leaving 14 bases between them. Germline V gene lookup returns CDR1 SGHAT and CDR2 FQNNGV. In DNA, the CDR3 is TGTGCCAGCAGCCTCCGAGACGCCAGCTCCTACGAGCAGTACGTC. Translating gives CASSLRDASSYEQYV.